One and the same sample provided the 9 T cell receptor beta chains below, sequenced in a study of response to subunit inactivated influenza vaccine (dated by TCRdb to 2017 to 2018). The library was produced with RT-PCR. Data came from an Illumina HiSeq 2500. TCRdb reran the public reads through fastp at Q25 and MiXCR, keeping productive beta chains. Rows merge per CDR3 protein into single entries with the most common DNA and genes. Here the sample has around 710,000 distinct CDR3 sequences; roughly 13% occur a single time. 5.5% to 7% of the sample goes to the ten largest clones. Here the sequenced sample was PBMCs from blood, taken about 14 days before vaccination. These receptors were collected from a man aged 50 to 59 who received an inactivated influenza vaccine. Donor details come from another sample of the same person, matched by shared clones.

The rearrangement joins TRBV20-1 to TRBJ2-7; TRBD1 is a possible D gene (6 bases). From germline, CDR1 is DFQATT and CDR2 SNEGSKA (reference sequence). The ends were cut back, 6 bases at V and 0 bases at J, with 15 bases in the middle. The CDR3 extends over 14 amino acids. The CDR3 sequence: CSARHDRSSYEQYF. CDR3 in DNA: TGCAGTGCCCGACACGACAGGAGCTCCTACGAGCAGTACTTC.

The chain is built from TRBV20-1 and TRBJ2-7; 8 positions match TRBD1. The CDR3 is made up of 16 amino acids. Germline loops: CDR1 DFQATT, CDR2 SNEGSKA (reference sequence). V lost 0 bases to trimming and J lost 2 bases; unmatched junction nucleotides: 9. The DNA of the CDR3 is TGCAGTGCTAGAGATGTTTCGAGGACAGGGCCCTACGAGCAGTACTTC. Encoded protein: CSARDVSRTGPYEQYF.

The CDR3 sequence: CASSSWDRVVYNEQFF. The CDR3, as DNA: TGTGCCAGCAGCTCGTGGGACAGGGTTGTCTACAATGAGCAGTTCTTC. The chain uses TRBV7-9 and TRBJ2-1, with 9 bases fitting TRBD1. J was trimmed by 3 bases and V by 4 bases; bases with no gene match: 7. From germline, CDR1 is SEHNR and CDR2 FQNEAQ (reference sequence). The CDR3 sequence is 16 residues long.

A few counts support this clonotype. This chain uses TRBV7-6 with TRBJ2-3; TRBD2 matches at 12 bases. The CDR3 has 15 residues. V gave up 4 bases and J gave up 5 bases; unmatched junction bases: 4. Germline assignment: CDR1 SGHVS and CDR2 FNYEAQ. In DNA form, the CDR3 reads TGTGCCAGCAGCTCACTAGCGGGAGGTTTAGATACGCAGTATTTT. It is translated as CASSSLAGGLDTQYF.

V usage is TRBV11-2 and J usage is TRBJ2-3; 12 bases are a match to TRBD2. Germline V gene sequence: CDR1 SGHAT, CDR2 FQNNGV. Trimming took 5 bases from V and 3 from J; bases not matched to a gene: 9. This CDR3 spans 17 amino acids. The CDR3 here is CASSLRLAGVVTDTQYF. CDR3 nucleotides: TGTGCCAGCAGCCTTAGACTAGCGGGGGTCGTGACAGATACGCAGTATTTT.

This clonotype turned up a few times. This chain joins TRBV7-9 and TRBJ2-1; the D gene is possibly TRBD2 (6 bases). The CDR3 is 16 amino acids. Between the trimmed V and J ends, which lost 5 bases and 3 bases, there was a span of 17 bases. Per germline, CDR1 SEHNR and CDR2 FQNEAQ (reference sequence). CDR3 DNA sequence: TGTGCCAGCAGCCCCCCCGCCGGGACTGACTACAATGAGCAGTTCTTC. Encoded protein: CASSPPAGTDYNEQFF.

This clonotype was detected only a few times. The CDR3 reads CASSLVHETPGGQPNPEAFF. The DNA of the CDR3 is TGTGCCAGCAGCTTAGTTCACGAGACCCCCGGGGGTCAACCAAACCCTGAAGCTTTCTTT. The V and J genes are TRBV7-8 and TRBJ1-1; weak D call: TRBD1 (5 bases). With 1 base removed from V and 6 bases from J, the gap between germline ends came to 30 bases. The germline V gene encodes CDR1 SGHVS and CDR2 FQNEAQ. The length of the CDR3 is 20 residues. Using reference TRBV7-8 and TRBJ1-1 for the parts outside the CDR3, the full variable domain is GAGVSQSPRYKVAKRGQDVALRCDPISGHVSLFWYQQALGQGPEFLTYFQNEAQLDKSGLPSDRFFAERPEGSVSTLKIQRTQQEDSAVYLCASSLVHETPGGQPNPEAFFGQGTRLTVV.

This clonotype was seen only a few times. The chain joins TRBV6-2 or TRBV6-3 to TRBJ2-5; D remains unclear. CDR3 length equals 17 residues. Germline V gene data show CDR1 as MNHEY and CDR2 as SVGEGT. Trimming pared 5 bases from V and 4 bases from J, leaving 23 bases between. The CDR3 nucleotides are TGTGCCAGCAGTCAAAGGACGGCCTCAGACCCGGGAGAGACCCAGTACTTC. This translates into CASSQRTASDPGETQYF.

V is TRBV12-3 or TRBV12-4 and J is TRBJ2-5; D uncertain. CDR3 length equals 13 residues. V was trimmed by 4 bases and J by 5 bases, leaving 11 bases between them. CDR3 sequence: CASSSTTGETQYF. The CDR3 nucleotides read TGTGCCAGCAGTTCCACCACCGGCGAGACCCAGTACTTC.